The 32 T cell receptor beta chains below were found in one sample sequenced in a study of T cells in Graves' hyperthyroidism and ophthalmopathy. Using RNA transcripts as the source, TCR beta CDR3 regions were amplified. HTBI primers drove first-round RT-PCR of the TCR CDR3. Via MiXCR, TCRdb re-called the multiplex PCR reads, giving one row per CDR3 protein. Here the sample spans about 320,000 distinct CDR3 sequences, 16% being singletons. Sequenced material: blood. Source of these receptors: a man in his thirties or forties with Graves' hyperthyroidism.

V gene TRBV11-2 combines with J gene TRBJ1-5; D is unclear. The germline V gene encodes CDR1 SGHAT and CDR2 FQNNGV. The CDR3 loop spans 15 amino acids. V was pared by 5 bases and J by 8 bases, with 19 bases between. This chain's CDR3 is CASSPRGMGDEPQHF. The DNA for the CDR3 is TGTGCCAGCAGCCCCCGCGGCATGGGAGATGAGCCCCAGCATTTT.

This clonotype has ten or more counts. The V call is TRBV12-3 or TRBV12-4, the J call TRBJ1-1; the D gene is possibly TRBD1 (6 bases). The CDR3 runs 13 residues. Trimming took 5 bases from V and 3 from J, leaving 10 bases between them. CDR3 sequence reads: CASSTTGYTEAFF. The CDR3 coding sequence is TGTGCCAGCAGTACAACAGGGTACACTGAAGCTTTCTTT.

This clonotype was counted at least ten times. The CDR3 sequence is CASSRGADGYTF. CDR3 nucleotides: TGTGCCAGCAGCAGGGGAGCGGATGGCTACACCTTC. V is TRBV2 and J is TRBJ1-2, with D possibly being TRBD1 (6 bases). V dropped 6 bases and J dropped 6 bases, with 11 bases sitting between them. This CDR3 spans 12 amino acids. The germline CDR1 and CDR2 sequences are SNHLY and FYNNEI. The whole variable domain, remainder taken from reference TRBV2 and TRBJ1-2, is EPEVTQTPSHQVTQMGQEVILRCVPISNHLYFYWYRQILGQKVEFLVSFYNNEISEKSEIFDDQFSVERPDGSNFTLKIRSTKLEDSAMYFCASSRGADGYTFGSGTRLTVV.

This clonotype was seen at least ten times. The J gene is TRBJ1-3, the V gene TRBV18, with 7 bases lining up with TRBD1. This CDR3 spans 13 amino acids. CDR1 is KGHSH, CDR2 LQKENI, per germline. The V gene end was trimmed by 8 bases and the J gene end by 5 bases; junction bases not matched to a gene: 6. This chain's CDR3 is CASRGGGRNTIYF. DNA of the CDR3: TGTGCCAGCAGAGGAGGGGGCCGAAACACCATATATTTT.

The chain recombines TRBV19 with TRBJ1-1; possible D gene TRBD1, 6 bases. Looked up from germline, CDR1 is LNHDA and CDR2 is SQIVND (reference sequence). The CDR3 has 13 residues. V was clipped by 6 bases and J by 12 bases, with 20 bases between them. CDR3 amino acids: CASSSLRGGRTFF. The DNA of the CDR3 is TGTGCCAGTAGCTCCCTCAGGGGAGGGAGGACTTTCTTT. The variable domain in full, completed from reference TRBV19 and TRBJ1-1, reads DGGITQSPKYLFRKEGQNVTLSCEQNLNHDAMYWYRQDPGQGLRLIYYSQIVNDFQKGDIAEGYSVSREKKESFPLTVTSAQKNPTAFYLCASSSLRGGRTFFGQGTRLTVV.

In this sample, this clonotype turned up many times. The chain carries TRBV2 and TRBJ2-1, with 8 bases that match TRBD2. Trimming at V came to 6 bases and at J to 0 bases, leaving 4 bases not matched to a gene. There are 15 residues in the CDR3. Germline lookup yields CDR1 SNHLY and CDR2 FYNNEI. The CDR3 nucleotides are TGTGCCAGCAGGCAGCGGGGGAGCTCCTACAATGAGCAGTTCTTC. Amino acid sequence: CASRQRGSSYNEQFF.

This clonotype was counted a few times. The chain recombines TRBV19 with TRBJ2-7; TRBD2 agrees at 11 bases. The junction had 10 bases not matched to a gene; V was cut back by 9 bases and J by 0 bases. The CDR3 covers 16 residues. Germline CDR1 LNHDA, CDR2 SQIVND (reference sequence). CDR3 amino acids: CASTSGSVPYSYEQYF. CDR3 DNA: TGTGCCAGCACTAGCGGGAGCGTCCCCTACTCCTACGAGCAGTACTTC. Filled out from reference TRBV19 and TRBJ2-7, the complete variable domain reads DGGITQSPKYLFRKEGQNVTLSCEQNLNHDAMYWYRQDPGQGLRLIYYSQIVNDFQKGDIAEGYSVSREKKESFPLTVTSAQKNPTAFYLCASTSGSVPYSYEQYFGPGTRLTVT.

This clonotype was counted at least ten times. This chain links TRBV5-1 with TRBJ2-2, with D possibly TRBD2 on 6 matching bases. The germline V gene has CDR1 SGHRS and CDR2 YFSETQ. This CDR3 is built from 14 residues. V was pared by 6 bases and J by 6 bases, with 15 bases between. DNA for the CDR3: TGCGCCAGCATCGGCGGGGCGAGGGCCGGGGAGCTGTTTTTT. Translated, it gives CASIGGARAGELFF.

Details on this clonotype: The junction departs from the called germline gene at one end, perhaps through a read error. V gene TRBV7-2 combines with J gene TRBJ1-5; 7 positions match TRBD1. This CDR3 is 15 amino acids long. The germline gives CDR1 SGHTA, CDR2 FQGNSA. The CDR3 bases are TGCGCCAGCAGCCAACAAACGACAGGGATCCAGCCCCAGCATTTT. It codes for CASSQQTTGIQPQHF.

This clonotype was detected ten times or more. The gene calls are TRBV29-1 and TRBJ2-5; D not certain. The V and J ends lost 4 bases and 4 bases respectively, with 13 bases between them. In germline, CDR1 is SQVTM, CDR2 ANQGSEA. CDR3 length: 13 amino acids. In DNA, the CDR3 is TGCAGCGTTGGAGTAGTGTACGGAGAGACCCAGTACTTC. Residues: CSVGVVYGETQYF.

This clonotype was counted many times. This chain joins TRBV27 and TRBJ1-5; D remains unclear. Germline V gene lookup returns CDR1 MNHEY and CDR2 SMNVEV (reference sequence). Deletions cut 0 bases from V and 2 bases from J, with 14 bases between. This CDR3 is built from 17 residues. The CDR3 DNA reads TGTGCCAGCAGTTTATCTCCCGATCCTGGGGGCAATCAGCCCCAGCATTTT. Its protein is CASSLSPDPGGNQPQHF.

Turning to this clonotype: A read error may be the cause here, since a much bigger clone is one base away. The V call is TRBV30, the J call TRBJ2-3; a possible D gene is TRBD2 (6 bases). V was pared by 2 bases and J by 10 bases, with 22 bases between. The length of the CDR3 is 15 residues. From germline, CDR1 is GTSNPN and CDR2 SVGIG (reference sequence). As DNA, the CDR3 is TGTGCCTGGAGTAGGGCTAGCGCCCTAACGGATGCGCAGTATTTT. It encodes CAWSRASALTDAQYF.

This clonotype was counted ten times or more. V is TRBV28 and J is TRBJ2-1; D may be TRBD2 (5 bases). Trimming removed 4 bases at V and 5 bases at J, with 12 bases between. The CDR3 is 14 amino acids. The germline CDR1 and CDR2 sequences are MDHEN and SYDVKM. CDR3 residues: CASSSPPRDNEQFF. CDR3 nucleotide sequence: TGTGCCAGCAGTTCGCCACCGCGGGACAATGAGCAGTTCTTC.

In its sample, this clonotype was seen a few times. This sequence joins TRBV7-2 and TRBJ2-7, with 10 positions matching TRBD2. J gave up 6 bases and V 1 base, and 3 bases lay outside the gene matches. The CDR3 length is 14 residues. CDR1 is SGHTA and CDR2 is FQGNSA in the germline V gene. CDR3 sequence (DNA): TGTGCCAGCAGCTTAGTTCTAGCGGGAGCCGAGCAGTACTTC. Encoded protein: CASSLVLAGAEQYF.

The rearrangement uses TRBV12-3 or TRBV12-4 and TRBJ1-2; D is possibly TRBD1 (5 bases). V lost 6 bases and J 1 base, leaving 18 bases between the germline ends. The CDR3 is 16 amino acids. The CDR3: CASSFAGTGDNYGYTF. The CDR3 coding sequence is TGTGCCAGCAGCTTCGCAGGGACGGGGGATAACTATGGCTACACCTTC.

For this clonotype: A much larger clone is a single base away; this may be a read error. The genes are TRBV2 and TRBJ2-4; TRBD1 or TRBD2 may be the D gene (5 bases each). Deletions cut 5 bases from V and 4 bases from J, with 9 bases between. The CDR3 totals 13 residues. From germline, CDR1 is SNHLY and CDR2 FYNNEI. CDR3 coding DNA: TGTGCCAGCAGTCGGGACGCGAAAAACATTCAGTACTTC. It specifies CASSRDAKNIQYF.

The gene calls are TRBV19 and TRBJ2-1; 11 bases fit TRBD2. J lost 7 bases, V lost 11 bases, and 7 bases had no gene match. CDR1 is LNHDA, CDR2 SQIVND, per germline (reference sequence). There are 13 residues in the CDR3. CDR3 loop: CAASTSGTNEQFF. CDR3 nucleotide sequence: TGTGCCGCCTCGACTAGCGGGACTAATGAGCAGTTCTTC.

This clonotype has ten or more counts. The chain combines TRBV30 with TRBJ2-5; TRBD2 agrees at 15 bases. V shed 8 bases, J shed 5 bases, and the junction held 6 bases outside the gene matches. Germline lookup yields CDR1 GTSNPN and CDR2 SVGIG (reference sequence). There are 14 residues in the CDR3. Here the CDR3 reads CAGRTSGRVETQYF. The CDR3 bases are TGTGCCGGAAGGACTAGCGGGAGGGTCGAGACCCAGTACTTC.

This chain joins TRBV29-1 and TRBJ2-7; maybe TRBD2 (7 bases). Germline loops: CDR1 SQVTM, CDR2 ANQGSEA. The CDR3 is made up of 13 amino acids. V dropped 7 bases and J dropped 3 bases, with 16 bases sitting between them. CDR3 protein: CSGSGGLNYEQYF. The DNA for the CDR3 is TGCAGCGGGTCCGGGGGGCTAAACTACGAGCAGTACTTC.

The rearrangement joins TRBV4-1 to TRBJ1-5, with TRBD1 matching 7 bases. Germline lookup yields CDR1 MGHRA and CDR2 YSYEKL. The CDR3 runs 17 residues. J was trimmed by 0 bases and V by 1 base; bases with no gene match: 6. As DNA, the CDR3 is TGCGCCAGCAGCCAAGGGGACAGCACCTTTAGCAATCAGCCCCAGCATTTT. Translating gives CASSQGDSTFSNQPQHF.

This clonotype was recorded a few times. The CDR3 DNA reads TGTGCCAGCAGCTTAGCAGTACAGAAATCCTATGGCTACACCTTC. It specifies CASSLAVQKSYGYTF. This chain joins TRBV7-9 and TRBJ1-2; no reliable D call. Germline V gene lookup returns CDR1 SEHNR and CDR2 FQNEAQ (reference sequence). Deletions cut 0 bases from V and 4 bases from J, with 12 bases between. CDR3 size: 15 residues.

The sample holds many counts of this clonotype. The CDR3 reads CATASGLAYNEQFF. CDR3 coding DNA: TGTGCCACCGCCTCGGGACTAGCTTACAATGAGCAGTTCTTC. This chain uses TRBV2 with TRBJ2-1, with 9 bases aligning to TRBD2. J lost 4 bases, V lost 10 bases, and 8 bases had no gene match. CDR3 size: 14 residues. CDR1 and CDR2 (germline): SNHLY, FYNNEI. Complete variable domain (other parts from reference TRBV2 and TRBJ2-1): EPEVTQTPSHQVTQMGQEVILRCVPISNHLYFYWYRQILGQKVEFLVSFYNNEISEKSEIFDDQFSVERPDGSNFTLKIRSTKLEDSAMYFCATASGLAYNEQFFGPGTRLTVL.

This clonotype was seen a few times. This chain links TRBV2 with TRBJ2-7; D is perhaps TRBD1 or TRBD2 (5 bases each). Trimming took off 6 bases at V and 0 bases at J, with 12 bases between the two ends. The CDR3 runs to 14 residues. Germline assignment: CDR1 SNHLY and CDR2 FYNNEI. CDR3 bases: TGTGCCAGCAGGGGACGGACGAGCTCCTACGAGCAGTACTTC. Its protein product is CASRGRTSSYEQYF.

There are many counts of this clonotype. The chain employs TRBV3-1 and TRBJ2-7, with D unresolved. Germline V CDR1 and CDR2: LGHDT, YNNKEL (reference sequence). V lost 2 bases and J 6 bases, leaving 11 bases between the germline ends. The CDR3 spans 13 residues. The chain's CDR3 is CASSQRSQAEQYF. DNA of the CDR3: TGTGCCAGCAGCCAACGTAGTCAAGCCGAGCAGTACTTC.

This clonotype appeared many times. The chain carries TRBV29-1 and TRBJ2-5; the D gene is possibly TRBD1 (5 bases). This CDR3 is built from 13 residues. Per the germline V gene, CDR1 is SQVTM and CDR2 is ANQGSEA. The V and J ends lost 6 bases and 7 bases respectively, with 18 bases between them. The CDR3 DNA reads as TGCAGCGTGACAGTCTCGCCTAGAGGGACCCAGTACTTC. Its protein is CSVTVSPRGTQYF. Full variable domain (remainder filled in from reference TRBV29-1 and TRBJ2-5): SAVISQKPSRDICQRGTSLTIQCQVDSQVTMMFWYRQQPGQSLTLIATANQGSEATYESGFVIDKFPISRPNLTFSTLTVSNMSPEDSSIYLCSVTVSPRGTQYFGPGTRLLVL.

This clonotype was picked up many times. V gene TRBV2 combines with J gene TRBJ1-1; 9 bases agree with TRBD1. V was clipped by 3 bases and J by 8 bases; unmatched bases: 10. The CDR3 loop spans 15 amino acids. CDR1 is SNHLY, CDR2 FYNNEI, per germline. The CDR3 DNA reads TGTGCCAGCAGTGATCTACAGGGGGCTTTGTCGGAAGCTTTCTTT. Translating gives CASSDLQGALSEAFF.

This clonotype was seen at least ten times. This sequence joins TRBV9 and TRBJ1-2; no firm D call. The CDR3 contains 16 residues. CDR1 is SGDLS, CDR2 YYNGEE, per germline. Deletions cut 0 bases from V and 6 bases from J, with 18 bases between. The CDR3 sequence: CASSVARVGGFNGYTF. In nucleotides, the CDR3 is TGTGCCAGCAGCGTAGCAAGAGTCGGCGGCTTTAATGGCTACACCTTC. The full variable domain, rest sourced from reference TRBV9 and TRBJ1-2, is DSGVTQTPKHLITATGQRVTLRCSPRSGDLSVYWYQQSLDQGLQFLIQYYNGEERAKGNILERFSAQQFPDLHSELNLSSLELGDSALYFCASSVARVGGFNGYTFGSGTRLTVV.

To note about this clonotype: A much larger clone sits a single nucleotide away, making a read error possible. This chain connects TRBV5-1 to TRBJ2-5; possible D gene TRBD1, 6 bases. The germline CDR1 and CDR2 sequences are SGHRS and YFSETQ. V was shortened by 3 bases and J by 4 bases, with 13 bases between the two germline ends. CDR3 length: 14 residues. The CDR3 region is CASSSTSGAETQYF. For the CDR3, the DNA is TGCGCCAGCAGCTCGACCTCAGGGGCAGAGACCCAGTACTTC.

This clonotype appeared many times. CDR3 protein: CASSQAHSLTF. CDR3 nucleotides: TGTGCCAGCAGCCAAGCCCATTCGCTTACCTTC. This chain links TRBV3-1 with TRBJ1-2, with unresolved D. Germline CDR1 LGHDT, CDR2 YNNKEL (reference sequence). The CDR3 loop spans 11 amino acids. Trimming pared 1 base from V and 14 bases from J, leaving 11 bases between. The full variable domain, with the rest looked up from reference TRBV3-1 and TRBJ1-2, is DTAVSQTPKYLVTQMGNDKSIKCEQNLGHDTMYWYKQDSKKFLKIMFSYNNKELIINETVPNRFSPKSPDKAHLNLHINSLELGDSAVYFCASSQAHSLTFGSGTRLTVV.

This clonotype showed up just a few times. This chain connects TRBV24-1 to TRBJ2-7; D remains unclear. Germline V CDR1 and CDR2: KGHDR, SFDVKD. Trimming stripped 8 bases from V and 2 bases from J, with 9 bases between. The CDR3 runs 12 residues. DNA of the CDR3: TGTGCCACCATACCCCGCCCCTACGAGCAGTACTTC. It codes for CATIPRPYEQYF.

This clonotype appeared many times. This chain uses TRBV29-1 with TRBJ1-1; TRBD1 matches at 9 bases. Germline V lookup: CDR1 SQVTM, CDR2 ANQGSEA. The V segment lost 2 bases and the J segment 5 bases; nucleotides outside the gene matches: 6. The CDR3 sequence is 14 residues long. This chain's CDR3 is CSVEPRTGDTEAFF. Here the CDR3 DNA reads TGCAGCGTTGAACCGCGGACAGGGGATACTGAAGCTTTCTTT.

With respect to this clonotype: A read error may be the cause here, since a much bigger clone is one base away. The V and J genes are TRBV6-1 and TRBJ2-1; 7 bases match TRBD2. Germline CDR1 MNHNS, CDR2 SASEGT. The CDR3 runs 16 residues. CDR3 coding DNA: TGTGCCAGCAATGAAGCGGATTGGCGGGGGTACAATGAGCAGTTCTTC. Its protein is CASNEADWRGYNEQFF.